This T cell receptor beta chain appears in the sequencing data of a study of blood T cell repertoires in COVID-19. Study background: Some COVID-19 samples were acute and others convalescent; all came from the United States, Italy and Spain. Sources were T cells, B-cell-depleted T cells, or PBMCs; the material itself was cDNA or gDNA.

The CDR3 is made up of 14 amino acids. Germline V CDR1 and CDR2: SGDLS, YYNGEE. V gave up 3 bases and J gave up 1 base, with 10 bases separating them. Original analysis: The authors estimated nucleated cell counts from reference gene primer amplification. Generated by immunoSEQ multiplex PCR, the TCRdb table keeps only in-frame clones and is missing some. That table furnishes V, J and clone size, whereas the DNA furnished D and trimming. Among roughly 240,000 clones listed, approximately 86% were seen once. This chain connects TRBV9 to TRBJ1-1, with D unresolved. The sample comprised peripheral blood. The TCR sequence derives from a woman in her twenties or thirties who had recovered from COVID-19. This chain's CDR3 is CASSAQQQNTEAFF. Written as DNA, the CDR3 is TGTGCCAGCAGCGCCCAACAGCAGAACACTGAAGCTTTCTTT.